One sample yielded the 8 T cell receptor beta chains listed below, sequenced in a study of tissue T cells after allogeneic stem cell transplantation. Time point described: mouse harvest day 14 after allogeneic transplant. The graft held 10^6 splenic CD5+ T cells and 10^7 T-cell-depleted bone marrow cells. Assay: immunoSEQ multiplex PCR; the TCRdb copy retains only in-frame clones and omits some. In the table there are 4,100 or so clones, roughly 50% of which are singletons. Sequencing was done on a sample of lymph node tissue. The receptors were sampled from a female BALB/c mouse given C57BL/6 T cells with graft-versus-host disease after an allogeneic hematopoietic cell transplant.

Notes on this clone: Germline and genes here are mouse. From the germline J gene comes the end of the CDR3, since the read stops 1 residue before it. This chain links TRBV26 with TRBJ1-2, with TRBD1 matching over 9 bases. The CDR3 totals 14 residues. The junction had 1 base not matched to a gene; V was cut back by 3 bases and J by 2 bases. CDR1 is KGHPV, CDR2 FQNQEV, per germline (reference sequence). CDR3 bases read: TGTGCCAGCAGTCTAGGACAGGGGAACTCCGACTACACC. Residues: CASSLGQGNSDYT. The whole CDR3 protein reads CASSLGQGNSDYTF.

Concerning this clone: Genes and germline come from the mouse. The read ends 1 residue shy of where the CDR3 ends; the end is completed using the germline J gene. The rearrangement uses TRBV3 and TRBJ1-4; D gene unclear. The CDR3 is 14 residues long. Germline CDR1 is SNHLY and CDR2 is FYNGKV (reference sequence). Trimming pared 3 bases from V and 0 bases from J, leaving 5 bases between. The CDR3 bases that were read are TGTGCCAGCAGCTTGGGGTTTTCCAACGAAAGATTATTT. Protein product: CASSLGFSNERLF. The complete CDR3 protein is CASSLGFSNERLFF.

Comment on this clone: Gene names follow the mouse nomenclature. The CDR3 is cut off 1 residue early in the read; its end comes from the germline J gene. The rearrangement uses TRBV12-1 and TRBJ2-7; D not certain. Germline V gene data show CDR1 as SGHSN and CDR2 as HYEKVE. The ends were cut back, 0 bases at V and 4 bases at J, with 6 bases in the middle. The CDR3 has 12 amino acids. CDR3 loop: CASSLDYYEQYF. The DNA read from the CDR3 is TGTGCCAGCTCTCTCGACTATTATGAACAGTAC.

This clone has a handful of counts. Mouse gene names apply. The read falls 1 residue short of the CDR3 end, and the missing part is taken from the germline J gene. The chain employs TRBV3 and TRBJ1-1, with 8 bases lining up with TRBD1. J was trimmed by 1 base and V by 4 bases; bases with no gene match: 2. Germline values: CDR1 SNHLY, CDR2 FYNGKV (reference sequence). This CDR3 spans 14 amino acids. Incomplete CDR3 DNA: TGTGCCAGCAGCTCACAGGGGGGAAACACAGAAGTCTTC. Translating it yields CASSSQGGNTEVF. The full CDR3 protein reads CASSSQGGNTEVFF.

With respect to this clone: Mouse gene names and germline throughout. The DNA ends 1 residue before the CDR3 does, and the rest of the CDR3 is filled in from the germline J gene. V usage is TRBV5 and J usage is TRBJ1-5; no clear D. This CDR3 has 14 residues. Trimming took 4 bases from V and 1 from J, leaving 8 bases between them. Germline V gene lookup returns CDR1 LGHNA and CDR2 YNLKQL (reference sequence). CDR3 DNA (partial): TGTGCCAGCAGCCCGACATCCAACAACCAGGCTCCGCTT. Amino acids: CASSPTSNNQAPL. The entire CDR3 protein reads CASSPTSNNQAPLF.

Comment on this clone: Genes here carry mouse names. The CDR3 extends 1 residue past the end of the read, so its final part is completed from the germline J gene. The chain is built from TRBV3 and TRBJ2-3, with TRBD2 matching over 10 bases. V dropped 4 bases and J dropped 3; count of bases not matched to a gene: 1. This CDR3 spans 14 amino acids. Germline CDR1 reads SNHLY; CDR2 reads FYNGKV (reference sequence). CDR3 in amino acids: CASSWTGGAETLYF. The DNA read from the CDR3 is TGTGCCAGCAGCTGGACTGGGGGCGCAGAAACGCTGTAT. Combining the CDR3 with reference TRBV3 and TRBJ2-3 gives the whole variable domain GPKVLQIPSHQIIDMGQMVTLNCDPVSNHLYFYWYKQILGQQMEFLVNFYNGKVMEKSKLFKDQFSVERPDGSYFTLKIQPTALEDSAVYFCASSWTGGAETLYFGSGTRLTVL.

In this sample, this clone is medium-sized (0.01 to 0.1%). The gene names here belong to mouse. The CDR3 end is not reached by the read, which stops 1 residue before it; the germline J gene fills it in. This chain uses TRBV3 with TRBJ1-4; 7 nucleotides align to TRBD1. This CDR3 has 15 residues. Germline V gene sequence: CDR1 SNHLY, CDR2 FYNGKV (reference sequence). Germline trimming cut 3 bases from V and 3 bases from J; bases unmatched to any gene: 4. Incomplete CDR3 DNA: TGTGCCAGCAGCTTTGGGAGGGGGCCCAACGAAAGATTATTT. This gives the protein CASSFGRGPNERLF. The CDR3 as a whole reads CASSFGRGPNERLFF.

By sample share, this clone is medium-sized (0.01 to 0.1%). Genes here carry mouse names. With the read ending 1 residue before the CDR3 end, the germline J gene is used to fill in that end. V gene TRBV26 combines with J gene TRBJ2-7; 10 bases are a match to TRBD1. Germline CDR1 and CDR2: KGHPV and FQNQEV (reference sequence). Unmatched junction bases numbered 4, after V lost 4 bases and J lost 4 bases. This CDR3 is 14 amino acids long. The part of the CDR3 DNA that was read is TGTGCCAGCAGTCCCCGGGACAGGGGTTATGAACAGTAC. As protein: CASSPRDRGYEQY. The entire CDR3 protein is CASSPRDRGYEQYF.